A selection of T cell receptor beta chains follows, all from one sample in a study of cytomegalovirus exposure and HLA in healthy donors. Assay used: immunoSEQ multiplex PCR; TCRdb lists only in-frame clones, some missing. The data hold fewer than 150,000 clones, with about 73% observed a single time. The sequenced sample consisted of PBMCs. The receptors stem from a woman aged 50 to 60 in good health and CMV-seropositive. CDR3s include the opening cysteine and the closing phenylalanine or tryptophan. D genes are given only for firm matches. The size of a clone is reported for some rows only, either as once, few or many, or as a class for expanded clones.

size | D | J | V | CDR3 | DNA
- | - | TRBJ1-4 | TRBV2 | CASRGDSGRGEKLFF | TGTGCCAGCAGAGGGGACTCCGGCCGAGGTGAAAAACTGTTTTTT
- | - | TRBJ1-3 | TRBV2 | CASRSESGFSGNTIYF | TGTGCCAGCCGCTCTGAAAGCGGTTTCTCTGGAAACACCATATATTTT
once | TRBD1 | TRBJ1-3 | TRBV6-1 | CASSKRDRGNTIYF | TGTGCCAGCAGCAAACGGGACAGGGGAAACACCATATATTTT
- | TRBD1 | TRBJ1-1 | TRBV5-1 | CASSSHPGTGGSEAFF | TGCGCCAGCAGCTCGCACCCCGGGACAGGGGGCAGTGAAGCTTTCTTT
- | - | TRBJ2-5 | TRBV12-5 | CASGLSPEWTQYF | TGTGCTAGTGGTTTGTCTCCCGAGTGGACCCAGTACTTC
- | - | TRBJ2-1 | TRBV5-1 | CASIPGDSSYNEQFF | TGCGCCAGCATCCCAGGAGACAGCTCTTACAATGAGCAGTTCTTC
- | - | TRBJ1-1 | TRBV6-1 | CASSDWLLEAFF | TGTGCCAGCAGTGATTGGCTCCTTGAAGCTTTCTTT
- | - | TRBJ1-6 | TRBV14 | CASSPPRGINSPLHF | TGTGCCAGCAGCCCACCAAGGGGGATTAATTCACCCCTCCACTTT
- | - | TRBJ2-3 | TRBV7-2 | CASSLRPNAGLNTQYF | TGTGCCAGCAGCTTAAGGCCGAATGCGGGGCTGAATACGCAGTATTTT
few | - | TRBJ1-1 | TRBV2 | CASSARRFDSEAFF | TGTGCCAGCAGTGCTCGGCGGTTCGACAGTGAAGCTTTCTTT
- | TRBD2 | TRBJ2-3 | TRBV11-2 | CASSSWGGTSFADTQYF | TGTGCCAGCAGCTCTTGGGGGGGGACTAGTTTTGCAGATACGCAGTATTTT
- | - | TRBJ2-7 | TRBV11-1 | CASSLVAGYEQYF | TGTGCCAGCAGCTTAGTAGCCGGTTACGAGCAGTACTTC
- | TRBD2 | TRBJ2-3 | TRBV6-1 | CASSPGTSVTDTQYF | TGTGCCAGCAGCCCCGGGACTAGCGTGACAGATACGCAGTATTTT
- | - | TRBJ1-6 | TRBV5-4 | CASSLGRWSSYNSPLHF | TGTGCCAGCAGCTTGGGAAGGTGGAGCTCCTATAATTCACCCCTCCACTTT
- | - | TRBJ2-3 | TRBV15 | CATRASGTDTQYF | TGTGCCACCAGAGCTAGCGGCACAGATACGCAGTATTTT
few | - | TRBJ1-1 | TRBV5-1 | CASRPETATEAFF | TGCGCCAGCAGGCCAGAGACAGCAACTGAAGCTTTCTTT
- | TRBD2 | TRBJ2-7 | TRBV5-1 | CASSLAAGAYEQYF | TGCGCCAGCAGCTTGGCAGCGGGGGCCTACGAGCAGTACTTC
few | TRBD1 | TRBJ1-4 | TRBV6-6 | CASSEDRESNEKLFF | TGTGCCAGCAGCGAAGACAGGGAATCTAATGAAAAACTGTTTTTT
few | TRBD1 | TRBJ1-2 | TRBV28 | CASRKTGVYGYTF | TGTGCCAGCAGGAAGACAGGGGTCTATGGCTACACCTTC
- | TRBD2 | TRBJ2-5 | TRBV5-1 | CASSLGTSGGTIQETQYF | TGCGCCAGCAGCTTGGGGACTAGCGGGGGGACAATCCAAGAGACCCAGTACTTC
- | - | TRBJ1-5 | TRBV4-3 | CASSQEAGMVGPQHF | TGCGCCAGCAGCCAAGAAGCAGGGATGGTGGGGCCCCAGCATTTT
- | - | TRBJ1-2 | TRBV19 | CASSIVRYGYTF | TGTGCCAGTAGTATAGTCCGGTATGGCTACACCTTC
- | TRBD1 | TRBJ2-7 | TRBV11-2 | CASSSDRGYEQYF | TGTGCCAGCAGCTCCGACAGGGGCTACGAGCAGTACTTC
- | - | TRBJ2-7 | TRBV19 | CASSLTAPSYEQYF | TGTGCCAGTAGTTTAACAGCACCTTCCTACGAGCAGTACTTC
- | - | TRBJ1-1 | TRBV19 | CASSIGAEDTEAFF | TGTGCCAGTAGTATAGGGGCGGAGGACACTGAAGCTTTCTTT
- | - | TRBJ2-3 | TRBV4-2 | CASSQETSPRTDTQYF | TGTGCCAGCAGCCAAGAAACTAGCCCGCGCACAGATACGCAGTATTTT
- | TRBD2 | TRBJ2-1 | TRBV5-4 | CASSQGTSGPGDEQFF | TGTGCCAGCAGCCAGGGGACTAGCGGGCCCGGGGATGAGCAGTTCTTC
- | TRBD1 | TRBJ1-5 | TRBV5-1 | CASSLGDFQGGQPQHF | TGCGCCAGCAGCTTGGGGGACTTTCAGGGGGGTCAGCCCCAGCATTTT
- | - | TRBJ1-2 | TRBV5-6 | CASSLVGAGHTGYTF | TGTGCCAGCAGCTTGGTTGGGGCAGGGCACACTGGCTACACCTTC
once | - | TRBJ2-5 | TRBV7-7 | CASSFSGEETQYF | TGTGCCAGCAGCTTTTCCGGGGAAGAGACCCAGTACTTC
few | TRBD1 | TRBJ1-2 | TRBV30 | CAWSTAGTGDPNYGYTF | TGTGCCTGGAGTACGGCCGGGACAGGGGACCCTAACTATGGCTACACCTTC
once | TRBD1 | TRBJ2-1 | TRBV2 | CASSEEWDREDEQFF | TGTGCCAGCAGTGAAGAGTGGGACAGGGAAGATGAGCAGTTCTTC
- | - | TRBJ2-5 | TRBV7-6 | CASSFKETQYF | TGTGCCAGCAGTTTTAAAGAGACCCAGTACTTC
- | TRBD2 | TRBJ2-3 | TRBV29-1 | CSAPTGPGGHTDTQYF | TGCAGCGCACCCACCGGGCCGGGGGGTCACACAGATACGCAGTATTTT
- | - | TRBJ1-1 | TRBV18 | CASSGGTVNTEAFF | TGTGCCAGCTCAGGAGGGACGGTGAACACTGAAGCTTTCTTT
- | - | TRBJ2-7 | TRBV5-1 | CASKAGSYEQYF | TGCGCCAGCAAAGCAGGCTCCTACGAGCAGTACTTC
- | TRBD2 | TRBJ2-5 | TRBV27 | CASSLSTGGETQYF | TGTGCCAGCAGTTTATCGACGGGGGGAGAGACCCAGTACTTC
- | - | TRBJ2-6 | TRBV25-1 | CASSEGWSSGANVLTF | TGTGCCAGCAGTGAAGGGTGGAGCTCTGGGGCCAACGTCCTGACTTTC
- | - | TRBJ1-1 | TRBV15 | CATSRGGDDTEAFF | TGTGCCACCAGCAGAGGCGGGGACGACACTGAAGCTTTCTTT
- | - | TRBJ1-5 | TRBV5-1 | CASTEGGSNQPQHF | TGCGCCAGCACCGAGGGCGGGAGCAATCAGCCCCAGCATTTT
- | TRBD1 | TRBJ1-2 | TRBV5-1 | CASSQMTTGVGGYTF | TGCGCCAGCAGCCAAATGACGACAGGGGTGGGTGGCTACACCTTC
- | - | TRBJ1-2 | TRBV11-2 | CASSARRQRYGYTF | TGTGCCAGCAGCGCACGCAGACAGCGCTATGGCTACACCTTC
- | TRBD2 | TRBJ2-1 | TRBV5-4 | CASSSALSRGGNEQFF | TGTGCCAGCAGCTCAGCTCTCTCCCGGGGGGGCAATGAGCAGTTCTTC
- | - | TRBJ1-1 | TRBV7-2 | CASSPAAVWGPNTEAFF | TGTGCCAGCAGCCCTGCGGCCGTCTGGGGGCCGAACACTGAAGCTTTCTTT
- | - | TRBJ1-1 | TRBV11-2 | CASSPGGLANTEAFF | TGTGCCAGCAGCCCTGGTGGCCTTGCTAACACTGAAGCTTTCTTT
- | - | TRBJ2-7 | TRBV6-5 | CASCATGDYEQYF | TGTGCCAGCTGCGCAACGGGGGACTACGAGCAGTACTTC
- | - | TRBJ1-6 | TRBV5-6 | CASSLGGLSYNSPLHF | TGTGCCAGCAGCTTGGGAGGGCTCTCCTATAATTCACCCCTCCACTTT